Listed here are 16 T cell receptor beta chains from one sample, sequenced in a study of T cells in localized non-small cell lung cancer. Only in-frame clones appear in the TCRdb table, and some are missing; sequencing was by immunoSEQ multiplex PCR. This sample has approximately 52,000 clones; 60% to 80% occur once, and the top ten carry 17%. This specimen was peripheral blood, taken before any cancer treatment. Receptor source: a man aged 35-75 years with stage I squamous cell lung carcinoma.

The rearrangement links TRBV2 to TRBJ2-7; 7 positions agree with TRBD1. Germline V gene data show CDR1 as SNHLY and CDR2 as FYNNEI. This CDR3 is built from 14 residues. V lost 6 bases and J lost 3; bases outside the gene matches: 8. CDR3 in DNA: TGTGCCAGCAGGCCACGGGACAGCCTCTACGAGCAGTACTTC. Translated, it gives CASRPRDSLYEQYF.

The gene calls are TRBV5-1 and TRBJ1-2; 8 bases fit TRBD1. The CDR3 loop spans 17 amino acids. Trimming took 0 bases from V and 4 from J; bases not matched to a gene: 11. Per the germline V gene, CDR1 is SGHRS and CDR2 is YFSETQ. The CDR3 DNA is TGCGCCAGCAGCTTGGGCGAAAACGGACAGGGATTCTATGGCTACACCTTC. It specifies CASSLGENGQGFYGYTF. The entire variable domain, with the rest obtained from reference TRBV5-1 and TRBJ1-2, is as follows: KAGVTQTPRYLIKTRGQQVTLSCSPISGHRSVSWYQQTPGQGLQFLFEYFSETQRNKGNFPGRFSGRQFSNSRSEMNVSTLELGDSALYLCASSLGENGQGFYGYTFGSGTRLTVV.

The rearrangement joins TRBV28 to TRBJ2-1; 12 bases are a match to TRBD2. CDR3 size: 16 residues. Germline-derived CDR1 and CDR2 are MDHEN and SYDVKM. After removal of 5 bases from V and 7 bases from J, the junction contained 9 bases not matched to a gene. The CDR3 bases are TGTGCCAGCAGTCCCACCCCTAGCGGGGGGGTAAATGAGCAGTTCTTC. Encoded protein: CASSPTPSGGVNEQFF.

This clone was picked up a small number of times. Germline is not matched at one junction end, which may reflect a read error. The chain recombines TRBV7-9 with TRBJ2-3; unclear D gene. CDR1 SEHNR and CDR2 FQNEAQ come from the germline V gene (reference sequence). The CDR3 loop spans 14 amino acids. As DNA, the CDR3 is TGTGCCAGCAGCTTCGGAGCTAACACAGAAACGCAGTATTTT. Protein product: CASSFGANTETQYF.

The chain combines TRBV5-1 with TRBJ1-1; a possible D gene is TRBD1 (6 bases). V lost 2 bases to trimming and J lost 7 bases, with 15 bases between them. Germline values: CDR1 SGHRS, CDR2 YFSETQ. There are 14 residues in the CDR3. The CDR3 spells CASSLHGGRVEAFF. The CDR3 DNA reads TGCGCCAGCAGCTTACACGGGGGGCGCGTTGAAGCTTTCTTT.

The chain uses TRBV7-2 and TRBJ1-2; D not resolved. Between the trimmed V and J ends, which lost 5 bases and 8 bases, there was a span of 9 bases. Germline CDR1 SGHTA, CDR2 FQGNSA. The CDR3 has 11 residues. For the CDR3, the DNA is TGTGCCAGCAGCCTAGGAGGGGGCTACACCTTC. It yields the protein CASSLGGGYTF. The entire variable domain, with the rest obtained from reference TRBV7-2 and TRBJ1-2, is as follows: GAGVSQSPSNKVTEKGKDVELRCDPISGHTALYWYRQSLGQGLEFLIYFQGNSAPDKSGLPSDRFSAERTGGSVSTLTIQRTQQEDSAVYLCASSLGGGYTFGSGTRLTVV.

This clone was seen repeatedly, ten times or more. J is TRBJ1-2 and V is TRBV10-3, with 8 bases aligning to TRBD1. J was trimmed by 8 bases and V by 1 base; bases with no gene match: 9. This CDR3 spans 15 amino acids. Germline V lookup: CDR1 ENHRY, CDR2 SYGVKD. CDR3 coding DNA: TGTGCCATCAGTGAGTACCAAACAGGGGGGACCGGCTACACCTTC. Its protein is CAISEYQTGGTGYTF.

The chain links TRBV5-1 to TRBJ2-2; D is uncertain. The CDR3 runs 14 residues. Germline CDR1 is SGHRS and CDR2 is YFSETQ. V lost 6 bases and J lost 0, with 9 bases in between. The CDR3 DNA follows: TGCGCCAGCAAAGGGCAAACGAACACCGGGGAGCTGTTTTTT. It encodes CASKGQTNTGELFF.

The rearrangement uses TRBV7-2 and TRBJ2-3; 7 positions agree with TRBD2. Germline V lookup: CDR1 SGHTA, CDR2 FQGNSA. Germline trimming cut 2 bases from V and 2 bases from J; bases unmatched to any gene: 10. The CDR3 runs 17 residues. CDR3 in amino acids: CASSLKVGGVVTDTQYF. DNA of the CDR3: TGTGCCAGCAGCTTAAAAGTTGGGGGGGTGGTCACAGATACGCAGTATTTT.

The chain is built from TRBV28 and TRBJ2-1; TRBD2 aligns across 7 bases. The CDR3 spans 11 residues. After removal of 3 bases from V and 12 bases from J, the junction contained 2 bases not matched to a gene. Germline V gene data show CDR1 as MDHEN and CDR2 as SYDVKM. CDR3 nucleotides: TGTGCCAGCAGTTTGCGCGGGGGGCAGTTCTTC. It codes for CASSLRGGQFF.

This chain uses TRBV18 with TRBJ1-1; D not resolved. The CDR3 runs to 12 residues. The germline gives CDR1 KGHSH, CDR2 LQKENI. V dropped 6 bases and J dropped 6 bases, with 11 bases sitting between them. As DNA, the CDR3 is TGTGCCAGCTCCTCCAACTACCCTGAAGCTTTCTTT. This codes for CASSSNYPEAFF.

The chain couples TRBV6-6 to TRBJ1-5; D not certain. Trimming shortened V by 8 bases and J by 0 bases, and 11 bases separated the two germline ends. This CDR3 comprises 14 residues. CDR1 is MNHNY and CDR2 is SVGAGI in the germline V gene (reference sequence). The CDR3 is CASGSDYSNQPQHF. CDR3 sequence (DNA): TGTGCCAGCGGTTCAGACTATAGCAATCAGCCCCAGCATTTT.

The J gene is TRBJ1-2, the V gene TRBV29-1; unclear D gene. V lost 6 bases, J lost 2 bases, and 10 bases lay in between. This CDR3 contains 12 residues. Germline V gives CDR1 SQVTM, CDR2 ANQGSEA. This CDR3 is CSVRNENYGYTF. The DNA for the CDR3 is TGCAGCGTAAGGAATGAAAACTATGGCTACACCTTC.

The chain combines TRBV28 with TRBJ1-4; D perhaps matches TRBD1 (6 bases). The CDR3 is 16 amino acids. CDR1 is MDHEN and CDR2 is SYDVKM in the germline V gene. V was clipped by 2 bases and J by 7 bases, with 17 bases between them. DNA of the CDR3: TGTGCCAGCAGTTTAAGATTTCGGGGGCGCGGTGAAAAACTGTTTTTT. Encoded protein: CASSLRFRGRGEKLFF.

The chain carries TRBV15 and TRBJ1-6; 7 bases are a match to TRBD1. Germline CDR1 LNHNV, CDR2 YYDKDF (reference sequence). V shed 0 bases, J shed 9 bases, and the junction held 14 bases outside the gene matches. The CDR3 runs 18 residues. Written as DNA, the CDR3 is TGTGCCACCAGCAGAGATCTAGTCTCGGAAGGGGGCGGTTCACCCCTCCACTTT. As protein: CATSRDLVSEGGGSPLHF.

This clone was found once. The CDR3, as DNA: TGTGCCAGCAGCCTTGACAGGGGGATTAATGAAAAACTGTTTTTT. Translated: CASSLDRGINEKLFF. This chain uses TRBV2 with TRBJ1-4, with 9 bases lining up with TRBD1. The germline V gene encodes CDR1 SNHLY and CDR2 FYNNEI. The CDR3 is made up of 15 amino acids. The V and J ends lost 6 bases and 4 bases, in that order; junction bases with no gene match: 6. Full variable domain (missing parts from reference TRBV2 and TRBJ1-4): EPEVTQTPSHQVTQMGQEVILRCVPISNHLYFYWYRQILGQKVEFLVSFYNNEISEKSEIFDDQFSVERPDGSNFTLKIRSTKLEDSAMYFCASSLDRGINEKLFFGSGTQLSVL.